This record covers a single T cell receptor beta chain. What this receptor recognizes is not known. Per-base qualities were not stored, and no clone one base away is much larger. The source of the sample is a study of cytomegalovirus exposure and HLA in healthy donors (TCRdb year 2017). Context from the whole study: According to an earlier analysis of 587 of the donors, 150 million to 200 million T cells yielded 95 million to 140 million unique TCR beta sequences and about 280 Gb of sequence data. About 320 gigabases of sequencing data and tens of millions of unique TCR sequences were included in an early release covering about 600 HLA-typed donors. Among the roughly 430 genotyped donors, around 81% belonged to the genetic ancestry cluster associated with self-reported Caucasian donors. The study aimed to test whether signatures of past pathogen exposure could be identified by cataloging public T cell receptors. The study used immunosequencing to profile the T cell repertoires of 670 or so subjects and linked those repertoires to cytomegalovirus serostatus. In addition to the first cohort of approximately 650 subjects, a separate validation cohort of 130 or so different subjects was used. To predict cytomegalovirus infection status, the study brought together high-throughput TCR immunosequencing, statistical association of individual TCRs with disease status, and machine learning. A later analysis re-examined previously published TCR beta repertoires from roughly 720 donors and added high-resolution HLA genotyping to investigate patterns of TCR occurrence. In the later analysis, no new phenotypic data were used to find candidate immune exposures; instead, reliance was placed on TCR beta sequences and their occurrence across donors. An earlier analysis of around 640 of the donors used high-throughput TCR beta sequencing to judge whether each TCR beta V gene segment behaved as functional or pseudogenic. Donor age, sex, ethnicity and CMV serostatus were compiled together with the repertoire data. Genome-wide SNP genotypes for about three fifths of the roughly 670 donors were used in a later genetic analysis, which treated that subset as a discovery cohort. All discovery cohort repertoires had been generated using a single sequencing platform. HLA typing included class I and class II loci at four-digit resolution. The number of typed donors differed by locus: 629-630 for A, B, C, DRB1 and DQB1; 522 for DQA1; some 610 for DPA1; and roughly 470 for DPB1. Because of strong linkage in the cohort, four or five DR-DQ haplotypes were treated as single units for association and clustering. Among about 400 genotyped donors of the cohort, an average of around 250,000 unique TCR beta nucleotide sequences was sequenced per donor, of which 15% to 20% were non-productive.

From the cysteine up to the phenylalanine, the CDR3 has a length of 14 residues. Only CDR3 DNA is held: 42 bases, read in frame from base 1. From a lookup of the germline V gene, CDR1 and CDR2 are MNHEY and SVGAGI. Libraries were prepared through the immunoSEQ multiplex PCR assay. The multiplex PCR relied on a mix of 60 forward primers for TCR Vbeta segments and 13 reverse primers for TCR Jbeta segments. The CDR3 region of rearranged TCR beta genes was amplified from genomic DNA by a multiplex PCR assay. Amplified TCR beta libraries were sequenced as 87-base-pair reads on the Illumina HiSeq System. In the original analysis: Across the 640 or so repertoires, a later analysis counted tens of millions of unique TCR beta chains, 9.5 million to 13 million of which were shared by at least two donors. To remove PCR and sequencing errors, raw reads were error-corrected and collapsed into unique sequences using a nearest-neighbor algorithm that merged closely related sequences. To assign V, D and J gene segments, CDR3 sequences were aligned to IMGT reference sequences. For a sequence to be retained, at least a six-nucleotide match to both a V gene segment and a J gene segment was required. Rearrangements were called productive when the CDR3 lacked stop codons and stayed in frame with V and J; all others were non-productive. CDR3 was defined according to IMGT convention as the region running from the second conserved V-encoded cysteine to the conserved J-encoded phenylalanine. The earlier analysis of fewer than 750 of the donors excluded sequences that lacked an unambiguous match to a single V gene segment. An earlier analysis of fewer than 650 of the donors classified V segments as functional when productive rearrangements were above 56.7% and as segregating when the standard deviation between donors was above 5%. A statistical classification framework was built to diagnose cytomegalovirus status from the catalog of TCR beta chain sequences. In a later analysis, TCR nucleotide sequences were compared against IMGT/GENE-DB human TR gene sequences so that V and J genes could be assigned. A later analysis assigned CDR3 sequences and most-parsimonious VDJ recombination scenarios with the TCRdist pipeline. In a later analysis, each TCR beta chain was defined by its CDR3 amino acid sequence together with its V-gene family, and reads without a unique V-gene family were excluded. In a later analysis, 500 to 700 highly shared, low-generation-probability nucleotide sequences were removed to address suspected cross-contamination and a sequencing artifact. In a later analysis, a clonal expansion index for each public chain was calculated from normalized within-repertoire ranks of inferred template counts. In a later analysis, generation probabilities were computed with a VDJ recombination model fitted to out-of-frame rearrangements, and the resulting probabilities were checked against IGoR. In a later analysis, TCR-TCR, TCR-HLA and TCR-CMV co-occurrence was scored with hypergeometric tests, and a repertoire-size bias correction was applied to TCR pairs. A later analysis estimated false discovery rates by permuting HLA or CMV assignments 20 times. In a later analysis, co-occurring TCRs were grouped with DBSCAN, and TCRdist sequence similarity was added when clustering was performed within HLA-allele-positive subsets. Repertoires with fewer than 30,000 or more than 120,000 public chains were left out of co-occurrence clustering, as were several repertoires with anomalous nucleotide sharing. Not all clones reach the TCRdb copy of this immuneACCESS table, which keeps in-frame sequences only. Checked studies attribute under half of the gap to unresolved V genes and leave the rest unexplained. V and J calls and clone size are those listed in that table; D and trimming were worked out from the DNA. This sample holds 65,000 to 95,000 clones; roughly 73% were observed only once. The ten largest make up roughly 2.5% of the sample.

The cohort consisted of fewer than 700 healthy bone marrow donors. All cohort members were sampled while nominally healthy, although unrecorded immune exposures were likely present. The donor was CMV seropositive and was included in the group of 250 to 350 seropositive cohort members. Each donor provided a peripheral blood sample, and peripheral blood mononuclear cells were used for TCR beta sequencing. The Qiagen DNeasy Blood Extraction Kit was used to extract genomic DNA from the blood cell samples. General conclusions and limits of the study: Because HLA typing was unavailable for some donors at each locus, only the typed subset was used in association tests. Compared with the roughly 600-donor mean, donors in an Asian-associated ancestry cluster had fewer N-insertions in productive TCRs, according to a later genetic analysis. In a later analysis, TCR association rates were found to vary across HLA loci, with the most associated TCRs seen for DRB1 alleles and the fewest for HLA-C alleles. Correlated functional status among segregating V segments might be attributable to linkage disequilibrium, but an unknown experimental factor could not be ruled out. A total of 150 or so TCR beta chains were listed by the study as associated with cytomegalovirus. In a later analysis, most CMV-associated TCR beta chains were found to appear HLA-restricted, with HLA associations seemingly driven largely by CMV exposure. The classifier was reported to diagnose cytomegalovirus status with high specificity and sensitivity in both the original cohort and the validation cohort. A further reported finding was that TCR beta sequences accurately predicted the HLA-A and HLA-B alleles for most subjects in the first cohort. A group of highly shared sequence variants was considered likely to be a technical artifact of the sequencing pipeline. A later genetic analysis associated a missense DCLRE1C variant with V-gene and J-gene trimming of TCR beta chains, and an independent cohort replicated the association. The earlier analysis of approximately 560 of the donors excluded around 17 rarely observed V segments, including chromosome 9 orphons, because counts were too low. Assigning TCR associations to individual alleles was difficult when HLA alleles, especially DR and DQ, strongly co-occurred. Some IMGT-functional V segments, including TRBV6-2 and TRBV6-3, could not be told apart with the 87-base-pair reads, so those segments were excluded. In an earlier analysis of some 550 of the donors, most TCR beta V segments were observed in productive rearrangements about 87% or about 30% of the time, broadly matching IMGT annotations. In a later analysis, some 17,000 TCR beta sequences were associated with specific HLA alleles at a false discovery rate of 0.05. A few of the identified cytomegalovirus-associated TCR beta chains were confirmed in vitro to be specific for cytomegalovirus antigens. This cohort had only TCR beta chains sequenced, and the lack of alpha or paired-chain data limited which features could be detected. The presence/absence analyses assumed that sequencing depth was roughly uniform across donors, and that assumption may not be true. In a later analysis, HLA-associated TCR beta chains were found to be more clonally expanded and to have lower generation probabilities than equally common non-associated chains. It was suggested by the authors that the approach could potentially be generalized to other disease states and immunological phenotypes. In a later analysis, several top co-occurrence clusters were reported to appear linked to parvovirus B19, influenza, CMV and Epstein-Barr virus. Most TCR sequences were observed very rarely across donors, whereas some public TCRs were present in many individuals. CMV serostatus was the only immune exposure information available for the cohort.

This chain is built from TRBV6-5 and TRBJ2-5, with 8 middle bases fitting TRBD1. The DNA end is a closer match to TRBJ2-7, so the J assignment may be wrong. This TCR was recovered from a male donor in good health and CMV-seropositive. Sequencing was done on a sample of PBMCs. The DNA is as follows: TGTGCCAGCAGCTGGGACAGGAGCTCCTACGAGCAGTACTTC. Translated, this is CASSWDRSSYEQYF.